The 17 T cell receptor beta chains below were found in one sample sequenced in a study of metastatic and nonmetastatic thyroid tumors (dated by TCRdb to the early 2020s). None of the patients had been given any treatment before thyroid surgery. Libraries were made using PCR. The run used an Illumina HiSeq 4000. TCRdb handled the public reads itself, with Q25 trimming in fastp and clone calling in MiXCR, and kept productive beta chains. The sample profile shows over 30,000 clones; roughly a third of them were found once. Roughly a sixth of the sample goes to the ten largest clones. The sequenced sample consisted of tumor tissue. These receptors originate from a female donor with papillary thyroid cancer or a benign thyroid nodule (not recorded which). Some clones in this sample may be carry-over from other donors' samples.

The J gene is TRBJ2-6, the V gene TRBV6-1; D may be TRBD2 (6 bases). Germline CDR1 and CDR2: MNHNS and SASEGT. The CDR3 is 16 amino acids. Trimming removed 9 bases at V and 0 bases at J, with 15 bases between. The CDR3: CASQSGLSSGANVLTF. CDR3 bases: TGTGCCAGTCAGAGCGGGCTCAGCTCTGGGGCCAACGTCCTGACTTTC.

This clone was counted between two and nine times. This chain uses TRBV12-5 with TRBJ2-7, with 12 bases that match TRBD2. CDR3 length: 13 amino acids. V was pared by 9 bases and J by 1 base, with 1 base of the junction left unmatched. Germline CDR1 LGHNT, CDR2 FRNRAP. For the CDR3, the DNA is TGTGCTAGCGGACTAGCGGGGTCCTACGAGCAGTACTTC. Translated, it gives CASGLAGSYEQYF. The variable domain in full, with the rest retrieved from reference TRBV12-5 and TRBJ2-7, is DARVTQTPRHKVTEMGQEVTMRCQPILGHNTVFWYRQTMMQGLELLAYFRNRAPLDDSGMPKDRFSAEMPDATLATLKIQPSEPRDSAVYFCASGLAGSYEQYFGPGTRLTVT.

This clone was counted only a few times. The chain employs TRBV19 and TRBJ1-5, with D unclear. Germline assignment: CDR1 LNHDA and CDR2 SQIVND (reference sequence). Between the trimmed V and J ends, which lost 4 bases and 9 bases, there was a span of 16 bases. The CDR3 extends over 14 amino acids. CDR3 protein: CASSTGMGGGPQHF. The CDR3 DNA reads TGTGCCAGTAGTACGGGGATGGGTGGTGGGCCCCAGCATTTT.

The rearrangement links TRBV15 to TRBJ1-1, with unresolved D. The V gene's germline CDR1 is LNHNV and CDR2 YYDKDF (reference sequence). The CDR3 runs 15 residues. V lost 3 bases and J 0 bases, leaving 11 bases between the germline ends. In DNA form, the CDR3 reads TGTGCCACCAGCAGCAACAGACACGTGAACACTGAAGCTTTCTTT. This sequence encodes CATSSNRHVNTEAFF.

The CDR3 loop reads CASSATDTQYF. For the CDR3, the DNA is TGTGCCAGCAGCGCGACAGATACGCAGTATTTT. V and J are TRBV7-9 and TRBJ2-3; D gene uncertain. The CDR3 runs 11 residues. The V end lost 5 bases, the J end lost 3 bases, and 3 bases lay between the germline ends. Germline V lookup: CDR1 SEHNR, CDR2 FQNEAQ (reference sequence).

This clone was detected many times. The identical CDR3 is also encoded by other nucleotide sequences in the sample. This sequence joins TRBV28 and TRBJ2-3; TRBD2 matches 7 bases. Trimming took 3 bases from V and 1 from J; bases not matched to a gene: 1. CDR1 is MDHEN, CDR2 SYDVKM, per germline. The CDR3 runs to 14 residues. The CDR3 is CASSFGGGTDTQYF. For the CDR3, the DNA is TGTGCCAGCAGTTTTGGGGGGGGCACAGATACGCAGTATTTT.

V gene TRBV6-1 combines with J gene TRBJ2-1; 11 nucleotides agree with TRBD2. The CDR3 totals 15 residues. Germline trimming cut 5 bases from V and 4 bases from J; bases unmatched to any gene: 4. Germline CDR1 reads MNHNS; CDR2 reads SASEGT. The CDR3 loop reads CASSILAGGYNEQFF. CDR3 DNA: TGTGCCAGCAGTATCCTAGCGGGGGGATACAATGAGCAGTTCTTC.

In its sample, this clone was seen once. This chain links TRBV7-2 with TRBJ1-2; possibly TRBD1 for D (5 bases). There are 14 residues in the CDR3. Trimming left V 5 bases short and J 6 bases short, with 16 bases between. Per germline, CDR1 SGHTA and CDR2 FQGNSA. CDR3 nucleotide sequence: TGTGCCAGCAGCCCTAGTGGGGGATCGGATGGCTACACCTTC. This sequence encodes CASSPSGGSDGYTF.

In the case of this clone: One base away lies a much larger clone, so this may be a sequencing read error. The CDR3 DNA is TGTGCCAGCAGCTTAACCAGCGGTGGACTAGCGGGGGGTACCGGGGAGCTGTTTTTT. This codes for CASSLTSGGLAGGTGELFF. The gene calls are TRBV11-1 and TRBJ2-2, with TRBD2 identical over 14 bases. V was clipped by 2 bases and J by 5 bases; unmatched bases: 10. This CDR3 region has 19 residues. Germline CDR1 SGHAT, CDR2 FQDESV (reference sequence). The variable domain in full, completed from reference TRBV11-1 and TRBJ2-2, reads EAEVAQSPRYKITEKSQAVAFWCDPISGHATLYWYRQILGQGPELLVQFQDESVVDDSQLPKDRFSAERLKGVDSTLKIQPAELGDSAMYLCASSLTSGGLAGGTGELFFGEGSRLTVL.

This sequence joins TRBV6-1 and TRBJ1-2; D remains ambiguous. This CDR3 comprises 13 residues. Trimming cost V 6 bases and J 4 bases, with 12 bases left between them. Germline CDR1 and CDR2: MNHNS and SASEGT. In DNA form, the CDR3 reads TGTGCCAGCAGATCCCATATGGGCTATGGCTACACCTTC. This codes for CASRSHMGYGYTF.

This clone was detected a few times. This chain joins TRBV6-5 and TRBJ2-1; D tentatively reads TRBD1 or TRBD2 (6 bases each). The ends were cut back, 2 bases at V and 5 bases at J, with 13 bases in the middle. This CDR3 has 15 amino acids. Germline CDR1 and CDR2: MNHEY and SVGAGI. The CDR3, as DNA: TGTGCCAGCAGTTACGTAGGAGGGGGTCACAATGAGCAGTTCTTC. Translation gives CASSYVGGGHNEQFF.

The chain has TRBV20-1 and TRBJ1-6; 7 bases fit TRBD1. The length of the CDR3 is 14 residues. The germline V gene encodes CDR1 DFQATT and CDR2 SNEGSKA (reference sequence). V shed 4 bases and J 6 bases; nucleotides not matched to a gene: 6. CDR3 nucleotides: TGCAGTGCTACTTCAGGGGGGGGTAATTCACCCCTCCACTTT. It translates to CSATSGGGNSPLHF.

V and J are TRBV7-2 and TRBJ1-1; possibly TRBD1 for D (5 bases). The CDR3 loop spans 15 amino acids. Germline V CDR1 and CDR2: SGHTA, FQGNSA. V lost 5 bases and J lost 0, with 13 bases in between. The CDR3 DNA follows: TGTGCCAGCAGCCCGCCGAGGGGACTGAACACTGAAGCTTTCTTT. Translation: CASSPPRGLNTEAFF.

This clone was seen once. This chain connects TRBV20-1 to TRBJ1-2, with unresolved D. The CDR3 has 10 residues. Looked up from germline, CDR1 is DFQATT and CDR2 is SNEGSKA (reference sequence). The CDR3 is CSPANYGYTF. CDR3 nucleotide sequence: TGCAGCCCGGCTAACTATGGCTACACCTTC.

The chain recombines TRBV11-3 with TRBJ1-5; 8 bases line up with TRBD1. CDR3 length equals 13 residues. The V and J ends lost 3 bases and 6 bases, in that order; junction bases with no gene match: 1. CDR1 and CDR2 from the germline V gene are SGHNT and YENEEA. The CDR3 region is CASSLGTGQPQHF. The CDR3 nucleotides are TGTGCCAGCAGCTTGGGGACAGGTCAGCCCCAGCATTTT.

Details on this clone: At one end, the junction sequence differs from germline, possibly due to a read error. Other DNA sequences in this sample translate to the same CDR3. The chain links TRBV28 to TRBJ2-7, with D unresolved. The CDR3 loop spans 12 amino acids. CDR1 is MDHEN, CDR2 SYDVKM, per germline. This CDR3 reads CASSLIGNEQYF. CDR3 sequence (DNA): TGTGCCAGCAGTTTAATAGGGAACGAGCAATACTTC.

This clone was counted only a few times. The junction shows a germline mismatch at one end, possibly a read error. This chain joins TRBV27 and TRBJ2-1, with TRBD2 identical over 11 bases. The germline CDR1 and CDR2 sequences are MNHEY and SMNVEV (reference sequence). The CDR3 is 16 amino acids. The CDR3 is CASKLTGTSGYNEQLF. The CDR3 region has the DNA TGTGCCAGCAAACTAACCGGGACTAGCGGTTACAATGAGCAGCTCTTC.